This T cell receptor beta chain was identified during a study of blood T cell repertoires in COVID-19. The wider study: COVID-19 samples, acute and convalescent, were from the United States, Italy and Spain. Sample material is recorded as cDNA or gDNA derived from T cells, B-cell-depleted T cells, or PBMCs.

With regard to this clone: This sample includes further DNA sequences coding for the same CDR3.

Per the study methods: From reference gene primer amplification, estimates of nucleated cell counts were derived. This table comes from immunoSEQ multiplex PCR, and its TCRdb copy is limited to in-frame clones, with some not included. Clonal size and the V and J genes are those of that table, whereas D and trimming came from the DNA. The sample lists over 50,000 clones, around 92% seen once, with 5.5% to 8% in the top ten. Trimming shortened V by 1 base and J by 6 bases, and 9 bases separated the two germline ends. The CDR3 length is 13 residues. Per germline, CDR1 SGHTA and CDR2 FQGNSA. This rearrangement joins TRBV7-2 to TRBJ1-2; D perhaps matches TRBD1 (5 bases). The sequencing input was peripheral blood. The clonotype comes from a man aged 45-65 years with active COVID-19. This CDR3 is CASSLGQGDGYTF. The DNA for the CDR3 is TGTGCCAGCAGCTTAGGCCAGGGCGATGGCTACACCTTC.